This T cell receptor (beta chain) emerged from a study of cytomegalovirus exposure and HLA in healthy donors (dated by TCRdb to about 2017). About the study as a whole: An earlier analysis of roughly 500 of the donors reported approximately 300 Gb of sequence data and roughly 100 million unique TCR beta sequences from roughly 180 million T cells. A later analysis re-analyzed previously published TCR beta repertoires from roughly 690 donors and added high-resolution HLA genotyping to study TCR occurrence patterns. An early release that covered about 600 HLA-typed donors contained around 330 gigabases of sequencing data and 85 million to 100 million unique TCR sequences. Using immunosequencing, the study profiled T cell repertoires from 666 subjects and related those repertoires to cytomegalovirus serostatus. The number of donors typed differed by locus, with roughly 629-640 for A, B, C, DRB1 and DQB1, 522 for DQA1, 600 to 610 for DPA1, and approximately 470 for DPB1. All discovery cohort repertoires had been generated on a single sequencing platform. The study aimed to test whether cataloging public T cell receptors could reveal signatures of past pathogen exposure. A later genetic analysis used genome-wide SNP genotypes for about 60% of the 666 donors, treating that subset as a discovery cohort. Because of strong linkage in the cohort, a few DR-DQ haplotypes were treated as single units for association and clustering. In addition to the first cohort of 666 subjects, a separate validation cohort of 120 different subjects was used. Among a few hundred genotyped donors of the cohort, an average of around 240,000 unique TCR beta nucleotide sequences were sequenced per donor, roughly 20% of them non-productive. In the later analysis, no new phenotypic data were used to find candidate immune exposures; instead, reliance was placed on TCR beta sequences and their occurrence across donors. Of the roughly 410 genotyped donors, over 80% were placed in the genetic ancestry cluster associated with self-reported Caucasian donors. Class I and class II HLA loci were covered by the typing at four-digit resolution. To predict cytomegalovirus infection status, the study combined high-throughput TCR immunosequencing, statistical association of individual TCRs with disease status, and machine learning. An earlier analysis of 587 of the donors applied high-throughput TCR beta sequencing to assess whether each TCR beta V gene segment acted as functional or pseudogenic. Donor age, sex, ethnicity and CMV serostatus were compiled together with the repertoire data.

Preparation of the library involved the immunoSEQ multiplex PCR assay. For the multiplex PCR, a mixture combining 60 forward primers for TCR Vbeta segments and 13 reverse primers for TCR Jbeta segments was used. Amplification of the CDR3 region of rearranged TCR beta genes was performed with a multiplex PCR assay on genomic DNA. Amplified TCR beta libraries were sequenced as 87-base-pair reads on the Illumina HiSeq System. Per the source publication's procedure: A later analysis counted some 74 million unique TCR beta chains across the 640 or so repertoires, and some 12 million of these chains were shared by at least two donors. Raw reads were error-corrected and collapsed into unique sequences by a nearest-neighbor algorithm in which closely related sequences were merged to remove PCR and sequencing errors. CDR3 sequences were aligned to IMGT reference sequences to assign V, D and J gene segments. For a sequence to be retained, at least a six-nucleotide match to both a V gene segment and a J gene segment was required. A rearrangement counted as productive if the CDR3 had no stop codons and remained in frame with V and J, and every other rearrangement counted as non-productive. CDR3 was defined according to IMGT convention as the region running from the second conserved V-encoded cysteine to the conserved J-encoded phenylalanine. Sequences without an unambiguous match to a single V gene segment were excluded from the earlier analysis of about 600 of the donors. An earlier analysis of some 610 of the donors called V segments functional above 56.7% productive rearrangements and segregating when the between-donor standard deviation exceeded 5%. A statistical classification framework was built to diagnose cytomegalovirus status from the catalog of TCR beta chain sequences. In a later analysis, V and J genes were assigned by comparing TCR nucleotide sequences against IMGT/GENE-DB human TR gene sequences. Using the TCRdist pipeline, a later analysis assigned CDR3 sequences along with most-parsimonious VDJ recombination scenarios. In a later analysis, each TCR beta chain was defined by its CDR3 amino acid sequence together with its V-gene family, and reads without a unique V-gene family were excluded. To address suspected cross-contamination and a sequencing artifact, a later analysis removed 550 to 750 highly shared, low-generation-probability nucleotide sequences. A later analysis calculated a clonal expansion index for each public chain from normalized within-repertoire ranks of inferred template counts. In a later analysis, generation probabilities were computed with a VDJ recombination model fitted to out-of-frame rearrangements, and the resulting probabilities were checked against IGoR. In a later analysis, TCR-TCR, TCR-HLA and TCR-CMV co-occurrence was scored with hypergeometric tests, and a repertoire-size bias correction was applied to TCR pairs. False discovery rates were estimated in a later analysis by permuting HLA or CMV assignments 20 times. In a later analysis, co-occurring TCRs were grouped using DBSCAN, with TCRdist sequence similarity added in when clustering inside HLA-allele-positive subsets. Repertoires with fewer than 30,000 or more than 120,000 public chains were left out of co-occurrence clustering, as were five repertoires with anomalous nucleotide sharing. Not all clones reach the TCRdb copy of this immuneACCESS table, which keeps in-frame sequences only. Checked studies attribute under half of the gap to unresolved V genes and leave the rest unexplained. That table furnishes V, J and clone size, whereas the DNA furnished D and trimming. This sample lists roughly 130,000 clones; 66% were detected once. The ten largest clones capture 5.5% to 7.5% of the sample.

The cohort consisted of approximately 670 healthy bone marrow donors. At the time of sampling, all cohort members were nominally healthy, though unrecorded immune exposures were likely present. The donor was CMV seronegative and was included in the group of over 300 seronegative cohort members. A peripheral blood sample was provided by each donor, and peripheral blood mononuclear cells were used for TCR beta sequencing. Genomic DNA extraction from the blood cell samples was performed with the Qiagen DNeasy Blood Extraction Kit. Overall study outcomes, separate from this receptor: The cohort was sequenced for TCR beta chains only, and without alpha or paired-chain data the features that could be detected were limited. A group of highly shared sequence variants was considered likely to be a technical artifact of the sequencing pipeline. In a later analysis, the rate of TCR association differed among HLA loci, with DRB1 alleles having the most associated TCRs and HLA-C alleles having the fewest. In an earlier analysis of some 540 of the donors, most TCR beta V segments appeared in productive rearrangements about 90% or about 30% of the time, broadly matching IMGT annotations. Strong co-occurrence of HLA alleles, especially DR and DQ, made assigning TCR associations to individual alleles difficult. Because counts were too low, seventeen rarely observed V segments, including chromosome 9 orphons, were left out of the earlier analysis of 587 of the donors. Sequencing depth was assumed to be roughly uniform across donors in the presence/absence analyses, though that assumption may not hold. A further reported finding was that TCR beta sequences accurately predicted the HLA-A and HLA-B alleles for most subjects in the first cohort. Compared with equally common non-associated chains, HLA-associated TCR beta chains in a later analysis were more clonally expanded and had lower generation probabilities. Because HLA typing was missing for some donors at each locus, association tests included only the typed subset. A total of around 150 TCR beta chains were listed by the study as associated with cytomegalovirus. A later genetic analysis reported fewer N-insertions in productive TCRs among donors in an Asian-associated ancestry cluster than the roughly 700-donor mean. Several of the top co-occurrence clusters appeared to be linked to parvovirus B19, influenza, CMV and Epstein-Barr virus, according to a later analysis. The authors suggested that the approach could potentially be extended to other disease states and immunological phenotypes. V-gene and J-gene trimming of TCR beta chains was associated with a missense DCLRE1C variant in a later genetic analysis, and the association was replicated in an independent cohort. In a later analysis, about 16,000 TCR beta sequences were associated with specific HLA alleles at a false discovery rate of 0.05. Most TCR sequences were seen in very few donors, while some public TCRs were found in many individuals. Linkage disequilibrium might explain the correlated functional status among segregating V segments, but an unknown experimental factor could not be ruled out. In a later analysis, most CMV-associated TCR beta chains were found to appear HLA-restricted, with HLA associations seemingly driven largely by CMV exposure. The only immune exposure information available for the cohort was CMV serostatus. A few of the identified cytomegalovirus-associated TCR beta chains were confirmed in vitro to be specific for cytomegalovirus antigens. The classifier was reported to diagnose cytomegalovirus status with high specificity and sensitivity in both the original cohort and the validation cohort.

This clone was counted only a few times. Its antigen is currently not known. No qualities accompany the bases; no much larger clone lies one base away. The TCR originated in a woman aged 55-75 years in good health and CMV-seronegative. Sequences were obtained from PBMCs.

The CDR3 corresponds to CSVGRDYNEQFF. The DNA is as follows: TGCAGCGTTGGTCGCGATTACAATGAGCAGTTCTTC. The chain is encoded by TRBV29-1 joined to TRBJ2-1; the D gene identity is not certain. Measured from the cysteine to the phenylalanine, the CDR3 is 12 residues long. Just the 36-base CDR3 DNA is kept, in frame starting at base 1. CDR1 and CDR2, looked up from the germline V gene, are SQVTM and ANQGSEA. A distance of 8 bases separates the germline ends of V and J, which lose 4 bases and 4 bases respectively.